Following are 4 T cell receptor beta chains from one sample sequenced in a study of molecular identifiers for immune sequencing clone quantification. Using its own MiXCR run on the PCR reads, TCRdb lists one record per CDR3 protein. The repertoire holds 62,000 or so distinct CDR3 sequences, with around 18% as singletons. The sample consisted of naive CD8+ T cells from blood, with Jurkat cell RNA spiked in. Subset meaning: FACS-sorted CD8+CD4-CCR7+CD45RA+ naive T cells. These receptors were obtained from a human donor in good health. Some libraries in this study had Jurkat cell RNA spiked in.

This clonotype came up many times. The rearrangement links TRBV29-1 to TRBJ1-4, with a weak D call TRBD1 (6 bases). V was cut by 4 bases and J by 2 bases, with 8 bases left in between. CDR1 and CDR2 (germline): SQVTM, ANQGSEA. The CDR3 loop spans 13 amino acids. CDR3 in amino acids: CSVGGATNEKLFF. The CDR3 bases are TGCAGCGTTGGGGGGGCGACTAATGAAAAACTGTTTTTT.

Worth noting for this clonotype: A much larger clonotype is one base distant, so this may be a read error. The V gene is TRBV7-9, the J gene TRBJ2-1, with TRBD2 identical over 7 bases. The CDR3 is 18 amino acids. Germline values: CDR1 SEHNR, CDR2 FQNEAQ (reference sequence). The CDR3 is CASSSFGSRGSSYNKQFF. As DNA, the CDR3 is TGTGCCAGCAGCTCCTTCGGGTCTCGCGGGAGCTCCTACAATAAGCAGTTCTTC.

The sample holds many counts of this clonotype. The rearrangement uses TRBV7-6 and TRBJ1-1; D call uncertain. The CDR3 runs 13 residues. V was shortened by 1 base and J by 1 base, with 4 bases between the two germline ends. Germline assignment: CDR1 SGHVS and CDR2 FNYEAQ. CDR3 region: CASSLEGNTEAFF. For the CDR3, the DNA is TGTGCCAGCAGCTTAGAGGGGAACACTGAAGCTTTCTTT.

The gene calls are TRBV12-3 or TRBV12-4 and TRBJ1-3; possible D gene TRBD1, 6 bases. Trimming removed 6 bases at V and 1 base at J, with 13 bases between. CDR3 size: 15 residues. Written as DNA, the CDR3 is TGTGCCAGCAGACCGGACAGTTGGTCTGGAAACACCATATATTTT. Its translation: CASRPDSWSGNTIYF.